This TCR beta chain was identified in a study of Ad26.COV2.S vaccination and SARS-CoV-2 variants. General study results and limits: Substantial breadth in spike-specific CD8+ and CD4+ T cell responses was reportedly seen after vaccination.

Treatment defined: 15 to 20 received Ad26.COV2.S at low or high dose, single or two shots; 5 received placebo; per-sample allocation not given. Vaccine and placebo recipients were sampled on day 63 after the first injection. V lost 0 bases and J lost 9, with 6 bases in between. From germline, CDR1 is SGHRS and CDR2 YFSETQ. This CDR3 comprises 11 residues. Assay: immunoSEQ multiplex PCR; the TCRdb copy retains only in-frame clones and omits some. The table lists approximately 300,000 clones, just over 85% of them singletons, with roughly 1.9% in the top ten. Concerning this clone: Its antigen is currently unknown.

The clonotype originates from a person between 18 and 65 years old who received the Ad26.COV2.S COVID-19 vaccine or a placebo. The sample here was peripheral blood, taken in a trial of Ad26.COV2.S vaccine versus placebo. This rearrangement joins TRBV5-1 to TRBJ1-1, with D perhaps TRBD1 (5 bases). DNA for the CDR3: TGCGCCAGCAGCTTGGAGGGGAAAGCTTTCTTT. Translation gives CASSLEGKAFF.